This T cell receptor (beta chain) was identified during a study of PD-1 blockade in classical Hodgkin lymphoma. Whole-study context: Treatment was intravenous nivolumab, 3 mg/kg every 2 weeks, until progression.

Study results and limitations: A reduction in baseline TCR diversity was reportedly seen in newly diagnosed patients relative to healthy donors.

Concerning this clone: Its antigen is not known.

Sequenced by immunoSEQ multiplex PCR; TCRdb stores in-frame clones only, minus some. The sample lists 30,000 or so clones, around four fifths occurring once. The CDR3 length is 15 residues. V gave up 0 bases and J gave up 5 bases, with 14 bases separating them. CDR1 is SGHRS and CDR2 is YFSETQ in the germline V gene. Documented time point: cycle 4 day 1 (C4D1), after five to seven weeks of nivolumab. Every single patient, without exception, relapsed after autologous stem cell transplantation, and brentuximab vedotin exposure varied. Sequenced here: peripheral blood mononuclear cells (PBMCs), sampled before the fourth cycle of nivolumab. The receptor was derived from a human donor with classical Hodgkin lymphoma. The rearrangement links TRBV5-1 to TRBJ2-5; a possible D gene is TRBD1 (6 bases). The chain's CDR3 is CASSLGTDTTETQYF. As DNA, the CDR3 is TGCGCCAGCAGCTTGGGGACAGATACTACGGAGACCCAGTACTTC. Full variable domain (rest looked up from reference TRBV5-1 and TRBJ2-5): KAGVTQTPRYLIKTRGQQVTLSCSPISGHRSVSWYQQTPGQGLQFLFEYFSETQRNKGNFPGRFSGRQFSNSRSEMNVSTLELGDSALYLCASSLGTDTTETQYFGPGTRLLVL.